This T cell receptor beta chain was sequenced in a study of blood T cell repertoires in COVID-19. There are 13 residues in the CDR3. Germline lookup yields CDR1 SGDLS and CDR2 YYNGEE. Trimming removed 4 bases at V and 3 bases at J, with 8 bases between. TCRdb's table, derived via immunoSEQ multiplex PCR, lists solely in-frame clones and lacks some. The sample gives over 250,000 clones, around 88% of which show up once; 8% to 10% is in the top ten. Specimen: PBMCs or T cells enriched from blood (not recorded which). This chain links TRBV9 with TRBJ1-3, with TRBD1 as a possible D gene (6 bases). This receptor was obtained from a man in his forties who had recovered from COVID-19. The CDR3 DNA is TGTGCCAGCAGCCGACAGGTTGGAAACACCATATATTTT. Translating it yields CASSRQVGNTIYF.